The entry that follows covers one T cell receptor (beta chain) sequence. What this receptor recognizes is not known. No per-base quality is available; no much larger clone lies one base away. As encoded in the germline V gene (reference sequence), CDR1 is MNHEY while CDR2 is SMNVEV. The trim is 9 bases for V and 0 bases for J, with a gap of 12 bases between the germline ends. CDR3 length: 15 amino acids, cysteine to phenylalanine. The retained sequence is limited to the CDR3, 45 bases, with the frame set at the first base. This sample stems from a study of blood T cell repertoires in COVID-19 (dated by TCRdb to the early 2020s). Background for the entire study: Collaborator samples came from the United States, Italy and Spain and covered acute and convalescent phases of COVID-19. The prospective study material was composed of cDNA or gDNA derived from T cells, B-cell-depleted T cells, or PBMCs. Subjects who had been exposed to COVID-19, were actively infected with it, or had recovered from it provided the deeply sampled blood TCRbeta repertoires that made up the dataset. The repertoires were released in a freely available public database meant as a resource for research on the immune response to SARS-CoV-2. The samples were drawn from two sources: the first 160 participants of the ongoing ImmuneRACE study, and about 1,300 subjects contributed by 6 global collaborators. The sample metadata nearly always contained a de-identified subject ID, COVID-19 status, age in years and sex. Where HLA class I and class II types were available, the types were taken from metadata supplied by the sample provider, not from assay-based typing.

TCRbeta CDR3 regions were amplified from genomic DNA using the immunoSEQ Assay, a bias-controlled multiplex PCR. In the authors' own workflow: The number of nucleated cells in each sample was estimated from the amplification of reference gene primers within the assay. Sequence reads were collapsed and filtered to measure the absolute abundance of every unique TCRbeta CDR3 rearrangement. For each sample, productive Simpson clonality was calculated as the square root of Simpson's diversity index over productive rearrangements. In TCRdb, the immuneACCESS table is reduced to in-frame sequences with V and J assigned. These tables do not hold every clone; where another copy was compared, an unresolved V gene accounts for under half, and the others remain unexplained. V and J calls and clone size are given by that table; D and trimming were obtained from the DNA. The sample table shows about 400,000 clones, and roughly 90% are seen once. The ten biggest clones cover approximately 2.1% of the sample.

What the research found in general, with its limitations: How much clinical and demographic metadata was included differed by source and by participant, and the metadata was provided uncurated.

Enrolling through a virtual design, the prospective study's participants ranged in age from roughly 18 to 95 years and lived across roughly 23 United States geographic areas. In the prospective study, cohorts were assigned on the basis of participant-reported clinical history obtained from a screening survey and a study questionnaire. Each participant in the prospective study had whole blood, serum and a nasopharyngeal or oropharyngeal swab collected by mobile phlebotomists. Over a roughly two-month period, participants in the prospective study had the option of providing additional blood draws and questionnaires. Before DNA extraction, prospective study blood samples were shipped either frozen or at room temperature.

The sample was PBMCs or T cells enriched from blood (not recorded which). This receptor chain uses TRBV27 and TRBJ1-6; TRBD1 is a possible D gene, resting on 6 matching bases. The TCR was taken from a middle-aged woman with acute COVID-19. The CDR3 protein: CARDRPSSYNSPLHF. The sequenced DNA: TGTGCCAGAGACAGGCCGAGCTCCTATAATTCACCCCTCCACTTT.